This TCR beta chain derives from a study of shared clonotypes between healthy human individuals. Study-wide points: Genetic and exposure-history diversity was limited by the small donor number.

CDR3 length: 15 residues. CDR1 and CDR2 from the germline V gene are GTSNPN and SVGIG (reference sequence). Unmatched junction bases numbered 7, after V lost 0 bases and J lost 4 bases. A word on this clone: Antigen unknown.

Genomic DNA from each subset was divided evenly over several immunoSEQ plates. Unsorted PBMC replicate PCRs drew on about 280 ng DNA, representing approximately 27,000 T cell genomes. Clones were sequenced by immunoSEQ multiplex PCR, and TCRdb holds only the in-frame ones, with some missing. The sample includes fewer than 550,000 clones, almost 80% of them seen just once. Every one of the donors was a Caucasian adult that lived in Nashville, Tennessee. The sequence derives from a woman between 40 and 55 years old in good health. Some clones in this sample may be carry-over from other donors' samples. Sequencing input: PBMCs. The chain couples TRBV30 to TRBJ2-3; 7 bases are a match to TRBD2. CDR3 sequence (DNA): TGTGCCTGGAGTGTAAAGGCGGGAGCGGCAGATACGCAGTATTTT. It is translated as CAWSVKAGAADTQYF.